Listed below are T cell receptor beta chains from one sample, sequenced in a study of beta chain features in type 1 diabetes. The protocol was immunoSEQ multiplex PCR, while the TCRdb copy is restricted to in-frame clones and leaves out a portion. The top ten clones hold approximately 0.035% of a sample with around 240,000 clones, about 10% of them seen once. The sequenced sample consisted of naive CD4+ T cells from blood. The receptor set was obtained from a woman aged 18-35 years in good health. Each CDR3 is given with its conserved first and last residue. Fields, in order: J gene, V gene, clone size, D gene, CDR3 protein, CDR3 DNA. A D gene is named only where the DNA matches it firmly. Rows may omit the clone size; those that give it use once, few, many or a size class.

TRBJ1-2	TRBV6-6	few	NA	CASSYRTDTAPYTF	TGTGCCAGCAGTTACCGGACGGACACGGCACCCTACACCTTC
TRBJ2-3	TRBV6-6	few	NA	CASRGPGLPDTQYF	TGTGCCAGCAGAGGGCCAGGACTCCCAGATACGCAGTATTTT
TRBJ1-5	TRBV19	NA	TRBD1	CASRGTGGSDQPQHF	TGTGCCAGTAGGGGGACAGGGGGGAGCGATCAGCCCCAGCATTTT
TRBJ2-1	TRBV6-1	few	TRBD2	CASIRAGGQFF	TGTGCCAGCATTAGAGCGGGGGGGCAGTTCTTC
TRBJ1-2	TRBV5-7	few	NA	CASSPRVVYTF	TGTGCCAGCAGCCCCCGGGTGGTCTACACCTTC
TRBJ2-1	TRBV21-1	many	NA	CASSRRTTEQFF	TGTGCCAGCAGCAGGAGGACTACTGAGCAGTTCTTC
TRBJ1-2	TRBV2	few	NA	CASSTETKSGYTF	TGTGCCAGCAGTACTGAAACGAAGTCGGGCTACACCTTC
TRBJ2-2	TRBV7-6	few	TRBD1	CASSLGGTGTTGELFF	TGTGCCAGCAGCTTAGGGGGGACAGGGACCACCGGGGAGCTGTTTTTT
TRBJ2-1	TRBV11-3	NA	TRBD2	CASSLTGLAGGGVNEQFF	TGTGCCAGCAGCTTAACGGGACTAGCGGGAGGTGGGGTCAATGAGCAGTTCTTC
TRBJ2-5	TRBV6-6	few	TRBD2	CASSLTGGSRYF	TGTGCCAGCTCTCTCACGGGGGGTTCTAGGTACTTC
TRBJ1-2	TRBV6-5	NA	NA	CASSERGDYGYTF	TGTGCCAGCAGTGAAAGGGGTGACTATGGCTACACCTTC
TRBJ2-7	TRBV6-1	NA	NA	CASTNWYEQYF	TGTGCCAGCACTAACTGGTACGAGCAGTACTTC
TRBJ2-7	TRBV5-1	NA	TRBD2	CASSPRPTSAHEQYF	TGCGCCAGCAGCCCCCGACCGACTAGCGCCCACGAGCAGTACTTC
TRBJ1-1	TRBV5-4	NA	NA	CAWRGVNTEAFF	TGTGCCTGGCGGGGGGTGAACACTGAAGCTTTCTTT
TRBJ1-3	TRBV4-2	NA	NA	CASSQEAGAGNTIYF	TGTGCCAGCAGCCAAGAAGCAGGGGCTGGAAACACCATATATTTT
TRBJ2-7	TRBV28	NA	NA	CASTGGALDEQYF	TGTGCCAGCACCGGCGGGGCCTTGGACGAGCAGTACTTC
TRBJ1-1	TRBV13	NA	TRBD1	CASSYLGTGDTEAFF	TGTGCCAGCAGCTACCTCGGGACAGGGGACACTGAAGCTTTCTTT
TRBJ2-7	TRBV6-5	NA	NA	CASSPDSSYEQYF	TGTGCCAGCAGTCCGGACTCCTCCTACGAGCAGTACTTC
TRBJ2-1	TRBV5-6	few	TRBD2	CASSLPSGSSNEQFF	TGTGCCAGCAGCTTGCCTAGCGGGAGTTCAAATGAGCAGTTCTTC
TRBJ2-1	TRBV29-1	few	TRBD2	CSEVSSGLEQFF	TGCAGCGAAGTGAGTAGCGGGCTTGAGCAGTTCTTC
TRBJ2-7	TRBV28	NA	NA	CASSLLVSYEQYF	TGTGCCAGCAGTTTATTAGTTTCCTACGAGCAGTACTTC
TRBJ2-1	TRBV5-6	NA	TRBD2	CASSRILAGSYNEQFF	TGTGCCAGCAGCAGGATACTAGCGGGGTCCTACAATGAGCAGTTCTTC
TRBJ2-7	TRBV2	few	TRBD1	CASSEADRSYEQYF	TGTGCCAGCAGTGAAGCGGACAGGTCCTACGAGCAGTACTTC
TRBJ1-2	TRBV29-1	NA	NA	CSGTSGGRYGYTF	TGCAGCGGGACCTCCGGGGGACGATATGGCTACACCTTC
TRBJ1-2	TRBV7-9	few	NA	CASSLVSGDGYTF	TGTGCCAGCAGCTTAGTCTCAGGCGATGGCTACACCTTC
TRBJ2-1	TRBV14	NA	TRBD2	CASSLRLAGGINEQFF	TGTGCCAGCAGCCTTCGGCTAGCGGGGGGGATCAATGAGCAGTTCTTC
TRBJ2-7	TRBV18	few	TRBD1	CASSARDRSTYEQYF	TGTGCCAGCTCAGCCCGGGACAGGTCCACCTACGAGCAGTACTTC
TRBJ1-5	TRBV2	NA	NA	CASSVSLLRQDSNQPQHF	TGTGCCAGCAGTGTTTCCCTCCTCCGACAGGATAGCAATCAGCCCCAGCATTTT
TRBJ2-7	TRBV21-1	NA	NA	CASKTTEAQYF	TGTGCCAGCAAGACCACGGAGGCGCAGTACTTC
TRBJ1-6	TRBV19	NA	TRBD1	CASSIRGPSSPLHF	TGTGCCAGTAGTATCAGGGGGCCGAGTTCACCCCTCCACTTT
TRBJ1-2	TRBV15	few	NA	CATSGDLTGYGYTF	TGTGCCACCAGCGGGGACTTGACGGGGTATGGCTACACCTTC
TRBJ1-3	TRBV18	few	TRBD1	CASSPAGTALGNTIYF	TGTGCCAGCTCACCCGCCGGGACAGCCTTAGGAAACACCATATATTTT
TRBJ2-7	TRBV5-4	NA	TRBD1	CASSIQGTYEQYF	TGTGCCAGCAGCATACAGGGGACCTACGAGCAGTACTTC
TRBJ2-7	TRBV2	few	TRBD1	CASIPDRNNEQYF	TGTGCCAGCATCCCGGACAGGAATAACGAGCAGTACTTC